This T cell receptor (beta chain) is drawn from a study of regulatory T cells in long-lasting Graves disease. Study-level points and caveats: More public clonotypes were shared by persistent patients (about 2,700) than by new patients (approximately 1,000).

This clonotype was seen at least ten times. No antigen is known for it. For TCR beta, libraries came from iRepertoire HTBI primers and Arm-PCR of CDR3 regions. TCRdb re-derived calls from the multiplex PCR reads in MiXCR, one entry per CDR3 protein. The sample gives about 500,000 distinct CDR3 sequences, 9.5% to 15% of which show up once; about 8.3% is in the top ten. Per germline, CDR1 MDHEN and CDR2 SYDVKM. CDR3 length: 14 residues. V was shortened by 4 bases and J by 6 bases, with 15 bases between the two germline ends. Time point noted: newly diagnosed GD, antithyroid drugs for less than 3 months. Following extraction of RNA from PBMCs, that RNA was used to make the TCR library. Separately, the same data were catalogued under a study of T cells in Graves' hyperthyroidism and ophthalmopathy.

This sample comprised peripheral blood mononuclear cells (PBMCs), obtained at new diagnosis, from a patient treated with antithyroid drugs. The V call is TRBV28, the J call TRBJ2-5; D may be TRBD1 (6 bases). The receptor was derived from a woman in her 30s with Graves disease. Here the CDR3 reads CASSSYRVGKTQYF. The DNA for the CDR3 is TGTGCCAGCAGTTCCTACAGGGTTGGGAAGACCCAGTACTTC.